A single sample is the source of the 20 T cell receptor beta chains below, sequenced in a study of PD-1 blockade in mismatch repair-deficient tumors. Measured with immunoSEQ multiplex PCR; TCRdb has only the in-frame clones, and not every one. This sample carries 90,000 to 120,000 clones, 65% to 85% of them seen once, and the ten largest clones take 6.3%. The input for sequencing was peripheral blood, taken 30 to 36 weeks after starting pembrolizumab. Receptors were obtained from an adult with mismatch repair-deficient cancer.

This rearrangement joins TRBV30 to TRBJ1-2; 8 bases are shared with TRBD1. V lost 0 bases and J lost 5; bases outside the gene matches: 8. Germline loops: CDR1 GTSNPN, CDR2 SVGIG (reference sequence). The CDR3 is 15 residues long. CDR3 nucleotide sequence: TGTGCCTGGAGTGTACCAGGGGGCTCTGAATATGGCTACACCTTC. It specifies CAWSVPGGSEYGYTF.

This sequence joins TRBV6-4 and TRBJ2-3; D may be TRBD2 (6 bases). The CDR3 length is 14 residues. The germline gives CDR1 MRHNA, CDR2 SNTAGT. With 9 bases removed from V and 5 bases from J, the gap between germline ends came to 18 bases. For the CDR3, the DNA is TGTGCCAGTTCCCGGGAGATGGGTAAAGATACGCAGTATTTT. Encoded protein: CASSREMGKDTQYF.

The V call is TRBV5-5, the J call TRBJ1-2; TRBD1 might be the D (5 bases). The germline gives CDR1 SGHKS, CDR2 YYEKEE (reference sequence). Trimming took 0 bases from V and 8 from J, leaving 20 bases between them. The CDR3 spans 16 residues. CDR3 amino acids: CASSLEVLGGGRGYTF. The CDR3 DNA follows: TGTGCCAGCAGCTTGGAAGTCTTGGGGGGAGGAAGGGGCTACACCTTC.

This sequence joins TRBV9 and TRBJ2-7; a weak D match, TRBD2 (6 bases). Germline V gene sequence: CDR1 SGDLS, CDR2 YYNGEE. V lost 3 bases, J lost 3 bases, and 16 bases lay in between. The CDR3 length is 15 residues. The CDR3 bases are TGTGCCAGCAGCGCCTCCGGGGGACTGGGCTACGAGCAGTACTTC. Translated: CASSASGGLGYEQYF.

The chain has TRBV4-1 and TRBJ2-7, with 10 bases fitting TRBD2. V trimming: 3 bases; J trimming: 2 bases; junction bases outside the gene matches: 7. The V gene's germline CDR1 is MGHRA and CDR2 YSYEKL. The CDR3 has 16 residues. The CDR3 here is CASSQPSSGRAYEQYF. The CDR3 bases are TGCGCCAGCAGCCAGCCGTCCAGCGGGAGGGCCTACGAGCAGTACTTC.

V usage is TRBV2 and J usage is TRBJ2-3, with D unclear. Germline V lookup: CDR1 SNHLY, CDR2 FYNNEI. V lost 4 bases and J 2 bases, leaving 16 bases between the germline ends. The length of the CDR3 is 16 residues. The CDR3 DNA reads as TGTGCCAGCAGTGTTTCACAGCTTTCCTACACAGATACGCAGTATTTT. Translating gives CASSVSQLSYTDTQYF.

This chain links TRBV7-6 with TRBJ1-3; no reliable D call. CDR3 length: 13 residues. Deletions cut 6 bases from V and 5 bases from J, with 11 bases between. In germline, CDR1 is SGHVS, CDR2 FNYEAQ. The DNA for the CDR3 is TGTGCCAGCAGACCCTTAGGTAGAAACACCATATATTTT. Its translation: CASRPLGRNTIYF.

Regarding this clone: This sample also contains other DNA sequences that code for the same CDR3. The chain carries TRBV7-2 and TRBJ2-7; 12 bases are shared with TRBD2. Germline loops: CDR1 SGHTA, CDR2 FQGNSA. CDR3 size: 14 residues. The V and J ends lost 5 bases and 3 bases, in that order; junction bases with no gene match: 2. The CDR3 nucleotides are TGTGCCAGCAGCCCGACTAGCGGGAGCTACGAGCAGTACTTC. Amino acids: CASSPTSGSYEQYF. Full variable domain (outside the CDR3, taken from reference TRBV7-2 and TRBJ2-7): GAGVSQSPSNKVTEKGKDVELRCDPISGHTALYWYRQSLGQGLEFLIYFQGNSAPDKSGLPSDRFSAERTGGSVSTLTIQRTQQEDSAVYLCASSPTSGSYEQYFGPGTRLTVT.

This clone was counted between two and nine times. Relative to the germline gene, one junction end is altered; a read error may explain this. This chain joins TRBV30 and TRBJ1-5; D may be TRBD1 (5 bases). The CDR3 length is 13 residues. Germline V CDR1 and CDR2: GTSNPN, SVGIG (reference sequence). The CDR3 region has the DNA TGTGCCTGGAGTGATCAGACAGCTCAGTCCCAGCATTTT. Translated: CAWSDQTAQSQHF.

The rearrangement joins TRBV7-6 to TRBJ2-5, with a tentative D call TRBD1 (5 bases). The CDR3 contains 16 residues. Germline V gene lookup returns CDR1 SGHVS and CDR2 FNYEAQ. Trimming stripped 3 bases from V and 5 bases from J, with 19 bases between. CDR3 amino acids: CASSLEALVGVETQYF. The CDR3 nucleotides read TGTGCCAGCAGCTTGGAAGCGCTAGTAGGGGTGGAGACCCAGTACTTC.

This chain connects TRBV28 to TRBJ1-2; D not certain. CDR3 length: 13 amino acids. With 7 bases removed from V and 9 bases from J, the gap between germline ends came to 18 bases. The germline gives CDR1 MDHEN, CDR2 SYDVKM. The CDR3 bases are TGTGCCAGCATCCCCGGGCCCGGGTTGAGCTACACCTTC. Translating gives CASIPGPGLSYTF.

This clone is large in the sample. The gene calls are TRBV14 and TRBJ2-5; 7 nucleotides match TRBD1. Germline CDR1 reads SGHDN; CDR2 reads FVKESK. CDR3 length equals 15 residues. V lost 6 bases and J lost 7; bases outside the gene matches: 14. CDR3 nucleotides: TGTGCCAGCAGTCCCGCGACAGGGCGAAAAGGGACCCAGTACTTC. Protein: CASSPATGRKGTQYF.

This clone was seen more than once but under ten times. The CDR3 loop is CASSGGGRGSDTQYF. The CDR3 coding sequence is TGTGCCAGCAGCGGTGGGGGGAGAGGGTCAGATACGCAGTATTTT. This chain uses TRBV6-1 with TRBJ2-3; D may be TRBD2 (6 bases). The CDR3 length is 15 residues. Looked up from germline, CDR1 is MNHNS and CDR2 is SASEGT. V gave up 6 bases and J gave up 4 bases, with 17 bases separating them.

This chain links TRBV7-9 with TRBJ2-7, with TRBD1 matching 7 bases. V dropped 5 bases and J dropped 4; count of bases not matched to a gene: 11. The CDR3 is made up of 15 amino acids. Germline V lookup: CDR1 SEHNR, CDR2 FQNEAQ (reference sequence). In DNA, the CDR3 is TGTGCCAGCAGCCCGCCGGGGACAGTCCTTTACGAGCAGTACTTC. This sequence encodes CASSPPGTVLYEQYF.

This chain uses TRBV9 with TRBJ2-7; D may be TRBD2 (6 bases). Germline CDR1 reads SGDLS; CDR2 reads YYNGEE. V was cut by 6 bases and J by 2 bases, with 15 bases left in between. This CDR3 is 14 amino acids long. The CDR3 DNA sequence: TGTGCCAGCAAGGAGGGCAGACGCACCTACGAGCAGTACTTC. Amino acids: CASKEGRRTYEQYF.

This clone was seen ten or more times. V usage is TRBV7-2 and J usage is TRBJ2-7; D is perhaps TRBD1 or TRBD2 (5 bases each). The CDR3 is made up of 15 amino acids. Germline assignment: CDR1 SGHTA and CDR2 FQGNSA. V was clipped by 0 bases and J by 0 bases, with 9 bases between them. CDR3 DNA: TGTGCCAGCAGCTTAGCCGGGACCGACTCCTACGAGCAGTACTTC. Translating gives CASSLAGTDSYEQYF.

This sequence joins TRBV27 and TRBJ1-1; 7 bases fit TRBD1. The CDR3 is made up of 18 amino acids. Germline loops: CDR1 MNHEY, CDR2 SMNVEV (reference sequence). V shed 7 bases and J 2 bases; nucleotides not matched to a gene: 19. The CDR3 sequence is CASTPKGARGLSNTEAFF. The CDR3 nucleotides are TGTGCCAGCACTCCTAAGGGGGCCAGGGGCCTATCAAACACTGAAGCTTTCTTT.

V is TRBV11-2 and J is TRBJ2-7, with D unclear. The CDR3 is 11 residues long. Germline values: CDR1 SGHAT, CDR2 FQNNGV. Trimming left V 6 bases short and J 1 base short, with 4 bases between. The CDR3 reads CASSRSYEQYF. The CDR3 nucleotides are TGTGCCAGCAGTCGTTCCTACGAGCAGTACTTC.

The V gene is TRBV11-1, the J gene TRBJ1-1, with D unresolved. Germline V gene lookup returns CDR1 SGHAT and CDR2 FQDESV (reference sequence). The CDR3 runs 13 residues. V was pared by 2 bases and J by 6 bases, with 10 bases between. CDR3 DNA: TGTGCCAGCAGCTTACCGGGGAGGGCTGAAGCTTTCTTT. Translating it yields CASSLPGRAEAFF.

This chain uses TRBV9 with TRBJ2-3, with D possibly TRBD2 on 6 matching bases. Trimming took off 0 bases at V and 5 bases at J, with 7 bases between the two ends. Germline V CDR1 and CDR2: SGDLS, YYNGEE. The CDR3 is 13 residues long. This CDR3 is CASSVEAGDTQYF. The CDR3, as DNA: TGTGCCAGCAGCGTAGAAGCGGGAGATACGCAGTATTTT.